Listed below are T cell receptor beta chains from one sample, sequenced in a study of cytomegalovirus exposure and HLA in healthy donors. The assay was immunoSEQ multiplex PCR, and TCRdb's table has in-frame clones only and misses some. The sample lists about 150,000 clones; 70% to 80% were seen once. Sequencing was done on a sample of PBMCs. The origin of the receptors is a man aged 25-45 years in good health and CMV-seronegative. Both conserved end residues are part of each CDR3. Fields, in order: V gene, clone size, D gene, J gene, CDR3 protein, CDR3 DNA. The D gene is left open where the match is weak. Clone size is shown for a subset of rows, as once, few, many or a class of expanded clone.

v_gene: TRBV5-1
abundance: NA
d_gene: NA
j_gene: TRBJ2-7
CDR3aa: CASTNSPGIGFEQYF
CDR3nt: TGCGCCAGCACTAACTCCCCGGGTATTGGGTTCGAGCAGTACTTC

v_gene: TRBV13
abundance: NA
d_gene: TRBD2
j_gene: TRBJ2-3
CDR3aa: CASSLTRIQREGNADTQYF
CDR3nt: TGTGCCAGCAGCTTGACCCGAATACAGCGGGAAGGGAACGCAGATACGCAGTATTTT

v_gene: TRBV5-1
abundance: NA
d_gene: TRBD1
j_gene: TRBJ1-2
CDR3aa: CASSWDRGHYTF
CDR3nt: TGCGCCAGCAGTTGGGACAGGGGGCACTACACCTTC

v_gene: TRBV11-3
abundance: NA
d_gene: TRBD2
j_gene: TRBJ2-1
CDR3aa: CASSQRKGGRDLHEQFF
CDR3nt: TGTGCCAGCAGCCAAAGGAAGGGCGGGAGGGATCTTCATGAGCAGTTCTTC

v_gene: TRBV19
abundance: NA
d_gene: NA
j_gene: TRBJ1-1
CDR3aa: CASSGATEAFF
CDR3nt: TGTGCCAGTAGTGGAGCCACTGAAGCTTTCTTT

v_gene: TRBV6-1
abundance: NA
d_gene: TRBD2
j_gene: TRBJ2-7
CDR3aa: CASSRSGSYDEQYF
CDR3nt: TGTGCCAGCAGTCGTAGCGGGAGTTATGACGAGCAGTACTTC

v_gene: TRBV5-1
abundance: once
d_gene: NA
j_gene: TRBJ1-1
CDR3aa: CASSLEGLNTEAFF
CDR3nt: TGCGCCAGCAGCTTGGAGGGGTTGAACACTGAAGCTTTCTTT

v_gene: TRBV10-3
abundance: NA
d_gene: NA
j_gene: TRBJ2-7
CDR3aa: CATGLTGNEQYF
CDR3nt: TGTGCCACCGGACTTACAGGGAACGAGCAGTACTTC

v_gene: TRBV27
abundance: NA
d_gene: TRBD1
j_gene: TRBJ2-7
CDR3aa: CASSPGQGTYEQYF
CDR3nt: TGTGCCAGCAGTCCGGGACAGGGGACCTACGAGCAGTACTTC

v_gene: TRBV7-3
abundance: NA
d_gene: TRBD2
j_gene: TRBJ2-1
CDR3aa: CASSLNPAGGNEQFF
CDR3nt: TGTGCCAGCAGCTTAAACCCTGCGGGAGGTAATGAGCAGTTCTTC

v_gene: TRBV2
abundance: NA
d_gene: NA
j_gene: TRBJ1-5
CDR3aa: CASSRDISNQPQHF
CDR3nt: TGTGCCAGCAGTCGGGACATTAGCAATCAGCCCCAGCATTTT

v_gene: TRBV5-6
abundance: NA
d_gene: NA
j_gene: TRBJ2-1
CDR3aa: CASSLRMEQFF
CDR3nt: TGTGCCAGCAGTCTCAGAATGGAGCAGTTCTTC

v_gene: TRBV7-8
abundance: NA
d_gene: TRBD1
j_gene: TRBJ2-6
CDR3aa: CASSLYQGADRTGANVLTF
CDR3nt: TGTGCCAGCAGCTTATACCAGGGGGCTGACAGGACCGGGGCCAACGTCCTGACTTTC

v_gene: TRBV29-1
abundance: few
d_gene: NA
j_gene: TRBJ1-1
CDR3aa: CSVEFWEGTEAFF
CDR3nt: TGCAGCGTTGAGTTCTGGGAGGGCACTGAAGCTTTCTTT

v_gene: TRBV28
abundance: NA
d_gene: NA
j_gene: TRBJ1-2
CDR3aa: CASSFPDPGQNPNYGYTF
CDR3nt: TGTGCCAGCAGTTTCCCCGATCCGGGACAAAATCCTAACTATGGCTACACCTTC

v_gene: TRBV7-7
abundance: NA
d_gene: NA
j_gene: TRBJ1-2
CDR3aa: CASSLNKERGTPNYGYTF
CDR3nt: TGTGCTAGCAGCTTAAATAAGGAGCGTGGGACACCAAACTATGGCTACACCTTC

v_gene: TRBV9
abundance: NA
d_gene: NA
j_gene: TRBJ2-5
CDR3aa: CASSVGGNDKETQYF
CDR3nt: TGTGCCAGCAGCGTAGGCGGGAACGATAAAGAGACCCAGTACTTC

v_gene: TRBV7-2
abundance: NA
d_gene: NA
j_gene: TRBJ2-7
CDR3aa: CASSAATGAYEQYF
CDR3nt: TGTGCCAGCAGCGCCGCGACCGGAGCCTACGAGCAGTACTTC

v_gene: TRBV18
abundance: NA
d_gene: TRBD1
j_gene: TRBJ2-3
CDR3aa: CASSDDRGSTDTQYF
CDR3nt: TGTGCCAGCTCAGACGACAGGGGGAGCACAGATACGCAGTATTTT

v_gene: TRBV23-1
abundance: NA
d_gene: TRBD1
j_gene: TRBJ2-7
CDR3aa: CASSLPGQGSYEQYF
CDR3nt: TGCGCCAGCAGCCTACCGGGACAGGGCTCCTACGAGCAGTACTTC

v_gene: TRBV9
abundance: NA
d_gene: NA
j_gene: TRBJ1-1
CDR3aa: CASSGNSLLNTEAFF
CDR3nt: TGTGCCAGCAGCGGGAACAGTCTCCTGAACACTGAAGCTTTCTTT

v_gene: TRBV6-4
abundance: NA
d_gene: TRBD1
j_gene: TRBJ1-1
CDR3aa: CASRETGGITEAFF
CDR3nt: TGTGCCAGCAGAGAAACAGGGGGTATTACTGAAGCTTTCTTT

v_gene: TRBV7-9
abundance: NA
d_gene: NA
j_gene: TRBJ2-1
CDR3aa: CASSLDSNYNEQFF
CDR3nt: TGTGCCAGCAGCTTAGATTCCAACTACAATGAGCAGTTCTTC

v_gene: TRBV5-1
abundance: NA
d_gene: TRBD1
j_gene: TRBJ1-1
CDR3aa: CASSLVGQGANTEAFF
CDR3nt: TGCGCCAGCAGCTTGGTGGGACAGGGGGCGAACACTGAAGCTTTCTTT

v_gene: TRBV30
abundance: NA
d_gene: NA
j_gene: TRBJ1-1
CDR3aa: CAWSVHSPSRAFF
CDR3nt: TGTGCCTGGAGTGTACATTCTCCCTCGAGGGCTTTCTTT